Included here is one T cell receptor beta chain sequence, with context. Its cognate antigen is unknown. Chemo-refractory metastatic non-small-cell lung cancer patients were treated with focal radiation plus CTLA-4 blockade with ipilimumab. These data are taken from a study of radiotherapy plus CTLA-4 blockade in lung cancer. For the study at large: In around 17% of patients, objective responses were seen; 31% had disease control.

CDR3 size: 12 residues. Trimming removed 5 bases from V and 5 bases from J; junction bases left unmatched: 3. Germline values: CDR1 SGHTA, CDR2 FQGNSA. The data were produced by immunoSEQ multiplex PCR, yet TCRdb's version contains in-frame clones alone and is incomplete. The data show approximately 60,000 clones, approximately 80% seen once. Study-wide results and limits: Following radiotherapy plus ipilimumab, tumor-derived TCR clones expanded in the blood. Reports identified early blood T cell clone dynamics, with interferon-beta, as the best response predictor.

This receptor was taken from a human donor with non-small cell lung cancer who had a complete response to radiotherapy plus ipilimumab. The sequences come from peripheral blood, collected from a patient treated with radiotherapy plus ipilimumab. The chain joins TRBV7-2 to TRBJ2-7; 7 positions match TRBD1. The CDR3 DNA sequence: TGTGCCAGCAGCGTTACAGGGGACGAGCAGTACTTC. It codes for CASSVTGDEQYF.